The text below deals with one TCR beta chain. As yet, its antigen is unknown. These data belong to a study of cytomegalovirus exposure and HLA in healthy donors. Turning to the study itself: An earlier analysis identified 117 million unique TCR beta sequences in about 200 million T cells.

Donors likely had unrecorded immune exposures despite being nominally healthy when sampled. A multiplex PCR was run with 60 Vbeta primers and 13 Jbeta primers. TCRdb's table, derived via immunoSEQ multiplex PCR, lists solely in-frame clones and lacks some. The table has about 69,000 clones, about 70% seen once. Points from the study as a whole: HLA alleles showed associations with fewer than 20,000 TCR beta sequences in a later analysis, at a 0.05 false discovery rate. Among the most significant clusters, several appeared linked to common viral pathogens in a later analysis.

The specimen sequenced was PBMCs. This TCR derives from a woman aged 25 to 39 in good health and CMV-seropositive.

The CDR3 sequence is CASSLIRGQNYGYTF. The CDR3 bases are TGCGCCAGCAGCCTAATAAGGGGACAGAACTATGGCTACACCTTC. The chain carries TRBV4-1 and TRBJ1-2; TRBD1 aligns across 7 bases. There are 15 residues in the CDR3. The V and J ends lost 4 bases and 2 bases, in that order; junction bases with no gene match: 7. The V gene's germline CDR1 is MGHRA and CDR2 YSYEKL.